Following are 11 T cell receptor beta chains from one sample sequenced in a study of regulatory T cells in long-lasting Graves disease (dated by TCRdb to the early 2020s). The time point label of this sample denotes: newly diagnosed GD, antithyroid drugs for less than 3 months. RNA was extracted from PBMCs in TRIzol for both TCR sequencing and RNA sequencing. To prepare the library, multiplex PCR was applied. The sequencer listed for this sample is Illumina HiSeq 4000. To build TCR beta libraries, CDR3 regions were amplified by Arm-PCR using iRepertoire HTBI primers. In TCRdb, the public reads were trimmed at Q25 with fastp and aligned with MiXCR, with productive beta chains retained. Each record represents a unique CDR3 protein, reported with the most common genes and DNA among its rows. A total of about 470,000 distinct CDR3 sequences appear in this sample, around 15% of them only once. Together, the top ten hold roughly an eighth of the sample.

The data also belong to a second study, concerning T cells in Graves' hyperthyroidism and ophthalmopathy.

Sequenced material: peripheral blood mononuclear cells (PBMCs), taken at new diagnosis, from a patient treated with antithyroid drugs. These receptors came from a man aged 40-50 years with Graves disease. Donor details come from another sample of the same person, matched by shared clones.

This clonotype was counted at least ten times. The chain combines TRBV24-1 with TRBJ2-7, with 10 bases fitting TRBD2. The CDR3 contains 15 residues. V trimming: 9 bases; J trimming: 6 bases; junction bases outside the gene matches: 13. Per germline, CDR1 KGHDR and CDR2 SFDVKD. The chain's CDR3 is CATQADPLAGGEQYF. The DNA of the CDR3 is TGTGCCACCCAAGCGGACCCATTAGCGGGAGGCGAGCAGTACTTC.

Concerning this clonotype: A single base separates this from a much larger clone, so it may be a read error. Without the conserved terminal phenylalanine or tryptophan, this CDR3 likely stems from a read error. V is TRBV7-9 and J is TRBJ2-5; D not certain. Per the germline V gene, CDR1 is SEHNR and CDR2 is FQNEAQ (reference sequence). The CDR3 extends over 12 amino acids. V dropped 2 bases and J dropped 2 bases, with 3 bases sitting between them. The CDR3 sequence: CASSLPQETQYL. CDR3 nucleotide sequence: TGTGCCAGCAGCTTACCTCAAGAGACCCAGTACCTC.

This clonotype appeared a few times. The rearrangement uses TRBV15 and TRBJ1-2; D remains ambiguous. This CDR3 has 13 residues. V lost 5 bases, J lost 6 bases, and 13 bases lay in between. Germline V gene sequence: CDR1 LNHNV, CDR2 YYDKDF (reference sequence). The CDR3 DNA reads as TGTGCCACCAGCGAAGGTGGGGAGGATGGCTACACCTTC. It translates to CATSEGGEDGYTF.

This clonotype was observed many times. This sequence joins TRBV24-1 and TRBJ2-1; D may be TRBD2 (6 bases). V lost 4 bases to trimming and J lost 0 bases, with 21 bases between them. Germline assignment: CDR1 KGHDR and CDR2 SFDVKD. This CDR3 is built from 19 residues. Written as DNA, the CDR3 is TGTGCCACCAGTGACCCCTTTAGGGTAGCGGAAAACTCCTACAATGAGCAGTTCTTC. This codes for CATSDPFRVAENSYNEQFF.

There are a few counts of this clonotype. The gene calls are TRBV20-1 and TRBJ2-7; D possibly corresponds to TRBD1 (6 bases). The germline CDR1 and CDR2 sequences are DFQATT and SNEGSKA (reference sequence). V lost 3 bases and J 0 bases, leaving 12 bases between the germline ends. The CDR3 is 14 residues long. Here the CDR3 DNA reads TGCAGTGCTAGCCACGGACAGAGCTCCTACGAGCAGTACTTC. Its protein product is CSASHGQSSYEQYF.

In its sample, this clonotype was seen many times. The chain is built from TRBV2 and TRBJ2-4; D is ambiguous. The CDR3 runs to 15 residues. Germline loops: CDR1 SNHLY, CDR2 FYNNEI. Deletions cut 0 bases from V and 1 base from J, with 7 bases between. The CDR3 loop is CASSEATGAKNIQYF. The CDR3 DNA reads TGTGCCAGCAGTGAAGCGACCGGGGCCAAAAACATTCAGTACTTC. Variable domain in full (rest from reference TRBV2 and TRBJ2-4): EPEVTQTPSHQVTQMGQEVILRCVPISNHLYFYWYRQILGQKVEFLVSFYNNEISEKSEIFDDQFSVERPDGSNFTLKIRSTKLEDSAMYFCASSEATGAKNIQYFGAGTRLSVL.

This clonotype was seen ten or more times. The junction shows a germline mismatch at one end, possibly a read error. This rearrangement joins TRBV11-2 to TRBJ1-1; no reliable D call. The germline gives CDR1 SGHAT, CDR2 FQNNGV. CDR3 length: 14 residues. CDR3 loop: CASTLRDFDTEAFF. For the CDR3, the DNA is TGTGCCAGCACCTTAAGAGATTTTGACACTGAAGCTTTCTTT.

A few counts support this clonotype. The chain uses TRBV15 and TRBJ2-6; tentatively, D is TRBD1 (6 bases). The CDR3 totals 18 residues. Germline V gives CDR1 LNHNV, CDR2 YYDKDF (reference sequence). V lost 2 bases and J 1 base, leaving 15 bases between the germline ends. The CDR3 loop is CATSRNTGHASGANVLTF. Here the CDR3 DNA reads TGTGCCACCAGCAGAAATACGGGACACGCGTCTGGGGCCAACGTCCTGACTTTC.

This clonotype has only a few counts. One junction end does not reproduce the germline sequence, and a read error may be involved. This rearrangement joins TRBV5-1 to TRBJ1-4; a weak D match, TRBD1 (5 bases). Germline V gene lookup returns CDR1 SGHRS and CDR2 YFSETQ. The CDR3 runs to 13 residues. The CDR3: CASSRDGNEKLFF. CDR3 in DNA: TGTGCCAGCAGCCGGGACGGAAATGAAAAACTGTTTTTT.

The chain couples TRBV7-9 to TRBJ2-7; no clear D. Germline lookup yields CDR1 SEHNR and CDR2 FQNEAQ (reference sequence). The V end was cut by 8 bases, the J end by 2 bases, with 10 bases between. The CDR3 totals 12 residues. The CDR3 nucleotides are TGTGCCAGCGGTCTCAACCCCTACGAGCAGTACTTC. Translated, it gives CASGLNPYEQYF. The full variable domain, in which reference TRBV7-9 and TRBJ2-7 provide the parts outside the CDR3, is DTGVSQNPRHKITKRGQNVTFRCDPISEHNRLYWYRQTLGQGPEFLTYFQNEAQLEKSRLLSDRFSAERPKGSFSTLEIQRTEQGDSAMYLCASGLNPYEQYFGPGTRLTVT.

A word on this clonotype: Mismatch with germline at one junction end may stem from a read error. The V call is TRBV7-9, the J call TRBJ2-6; no clear D. CDR1 is SEHNR, CDR2 FQNEAQ, per germline (reference sequence). The CDR3 loop spans 16 amino acids. CDR3 bases: TGTGCCGGCAGCTCGACGGCTAGCTCTGGGGCCAACGTCCTGACTTTC. Translation gives CAGSSTASSGANVLTF. The whole variable domain, remainder taken from reference TRBV7-9 and TRBJ2-6, is DTGVSQNPRHKITKRGQNVTFRCDPISEHNRLYWYRQTLGQGPEFLTYFQNEAQLEKSRLLSDRFSAERPKGSFSTLEIQRTEQGDSAMYLCAGSSTASSGANVLTFGAGSRLTVL.